This T cell receptor beta chain was found in a study of tumor-infiltrating lymphocytes in localized non-small cell lung cancer. In the study overall: Some samples were collected after neoadjuvant chemotherapy; smokers, never-smokers and several histologies were included. Resected tumor was paired with non-adjacent uninvolved lung from the same patient. Broader study findings: Recurrence-free survival showed no association with tumor T-cell fraction.

Per the germline V gene, CDR1 is SEHNR and CDR2 is FQNEAQ (reference sequence). V lost 5 bases, J lost 0 bases, and 15 bases lay in between. This CDR3 is 16 amino acids long. As for this clone: Antigen unknown.

Clones were read by immunoSEQ multiplex PCR, and TCRdb kept only the in-frame ones, dropping some. Counted here are some 16,000 clones, roughly 72% occurring once; the ten biggest clones make up less than 6%. This sequence joins TRBV7-9 and TRBJ2-3; D ambiguous. This clonotype was sampled from a human donor with non-small cell lung cancer. The sample comprised lung tumor tissue. CDR3 nucleotides: TGTGCCAGCAGCCCCCCTGTAGGCCCTAGCACAGATACGCAGTATTTT. Translated: CASSPPVGPSTDTQYF.